This record concerns one TCR beta chain sequence. Its antigen is unknown. This record comes from a study of T cell repertoires in cytomegalovirus infection. The overall study: CMV epitopes in the study were HLA-C-restricted (recently identified) and HLA-B-restricted (well studied).

General study findings and limits: The study identified carriers of CMV plus the relevant HLA from cumulative public TCR beta family frequency.

MiXCR, applied by TCRdb to the reads, yields one record per CDR3 protein. The profile shows about 71,000 distinct CDR3 sequences, about 20% of them singletons. Germline V gives CDR1 SGHTA, CDR2 FQGNSA. The CDR3 covers 16 residues. V lost 2 bases, J lost 4 bases, and 9 bases stayed unmatched. Here the sequenced sample was CD8+ T cells from cultured PBMCs, taken from culture after CMV antigen stimulation. The rearrangement joins TRBV7-2 to TRBJ1-1, with TRBD1 matching over 8 bases. The source is a human donor in good health (CMV status not recorded). Some clones in this sample may be carry-over from other donors' samples. The DNA of the CDR3 is TGTGCCAGCAGCTTACAGGGGGCGGTCGGGTCCACTGAAGCTTTCTTT. It translates to CASSLQGAVGSTEAFF.